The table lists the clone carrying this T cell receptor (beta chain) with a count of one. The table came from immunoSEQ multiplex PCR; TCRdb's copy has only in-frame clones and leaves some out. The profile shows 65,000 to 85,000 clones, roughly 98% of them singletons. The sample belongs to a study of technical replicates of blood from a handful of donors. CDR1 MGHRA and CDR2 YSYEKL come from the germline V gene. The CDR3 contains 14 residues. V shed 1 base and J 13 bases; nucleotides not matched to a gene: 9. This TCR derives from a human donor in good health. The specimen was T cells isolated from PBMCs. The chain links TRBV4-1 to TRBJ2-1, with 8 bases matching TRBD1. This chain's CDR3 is CASSQAQTGDAQFF. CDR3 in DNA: TGCGCCAGCAGCCAAGCTCAGACAGGGGATGCCCAGTTCTTC.